This T cell receptor (beta chain) was sequenced in a study of CD4 and CD8 cells across lung adenocarcinoma regions. Donors had localized lung adenocarcinoma, a non-small cell lung cancer. The CDR3 loop spans 15 amino acids. Germline CDR1 and CDR2: MNHNS and SASEGT. MiXCR was run by TCRdb on the PCR reads, yielding one entry per CDR3 protein. This sample has some 20,000 distinct CDR3 sequences, with 46% found just once. J is TRBJ2-5 and V is TRBV6-1; TRBD2 agrees at 11 bases. The DNA end lines up better with TRBJ2-7; the J call may be wrong. The TCR originated in a male donor with lung adenocarcinoma. The CD4 and CD8 labels of this study may be unreliable. The source material was CD4+ T cells from the margin of a lung tumor. CDR3 loop: CASSEATSGAYEQYF. The CDR3 DNA follows: TGTGCCAGCAGTGAAGCGACTAGCGGGGCCTACGAGCAGTACTTC.